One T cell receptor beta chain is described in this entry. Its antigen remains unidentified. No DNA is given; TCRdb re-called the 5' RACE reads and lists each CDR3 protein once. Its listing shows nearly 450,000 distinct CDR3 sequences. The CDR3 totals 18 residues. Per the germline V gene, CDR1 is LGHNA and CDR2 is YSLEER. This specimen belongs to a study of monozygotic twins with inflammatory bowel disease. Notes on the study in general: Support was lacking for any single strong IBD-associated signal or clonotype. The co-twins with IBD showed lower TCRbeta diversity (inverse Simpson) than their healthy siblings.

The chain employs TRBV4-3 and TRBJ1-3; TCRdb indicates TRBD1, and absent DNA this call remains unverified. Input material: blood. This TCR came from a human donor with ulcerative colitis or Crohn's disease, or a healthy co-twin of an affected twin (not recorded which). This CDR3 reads CASSQDQIRGGSGNTIYF.